This entry features one T cell receptor beta chain sequence. In this sample, this clonotype turned up many times. The target of this receptor is not known. Within one base of it there is no much larger clone, and no base qualities were kept. The data were obtained in a study of post-analysis software for immune sequencing data (dated by TCRdb to the mid-2010s). Regarding the research as a whole: Relapsing-remitting, secondary progressive and progressive-relapsing multiple sclerosis were recorded as disease courses, and subtype annotation was lacking for some patients. The multiple sclerosis patient repertoires were compared with around ten previously published healthy control repertoires from donors aged roughly 6 to 25 years. A subset of samples was prepared in parallel using single-end sample barcoding, then pooled and co-amplified after Illumina adapter ligation.

What the study reported, not specific to this receptor: The multiple sclerosis patient group was slightly younger than the control group. Roughly 5 TRBV segments, including TRBV5-6, TRBV5-1 and TRBV20-1, were significantly more frequent in patients than controls. Direct clustering with F measure showed strong co-clustering of samples prepared in the same batch, prompting a batch-effect correction. Significantly lower normalized Chao1 diversity was found in multiple sclerosis patients than in controls, suggesting substantial peripheral T-cell clonal expansion.

Deletion took 6 bases off V and 5 bases off J, with a span of 16 bases between the germline ends. Measured from the cysteine to the phenylalanine, the CDR3 is 14 residues long. The read is trimmed to its CDR3 DNA, 42 bases read in frame from base 1. The germline V gene provides CDR1 SGDLS and CDR2 YYNGEE. To demonstrate the VDJtools post-analysis software, the study profiled TCR beta repertoires from the peripheral blood of approximately twelve young patients with multiple sclerosis. Multiple sclerosis patients were children and adolescents aged about 6 to 16 years. Receptor libraries were prepared by PCR. Sequencing was performed on an Illumina HiSeq 2500. To reduce PCR and sequencing biases, unique molecular identifiers were built into the TCR beta cDNA libraries. Every 1 to 10 million input T cells yielded roughly 500,000 cDNA molecules, meaning each molecule approximated one T cell. The same protocol used for the earlier healthy control dataset was applied to prepare and sequence the patient libraries. Within a given batch, samples were prepared together, multiplexed and sequenced on the same HiSeq lane. As for how the authors treated the data: Raw barcoded reads were processed with MIGEC, and single-read molecular identifier groups were discarded before consensus assembly and CDR3 extraction. Clonotype tables were post-analysed with VDJtools, and diversity was normalized by down-sampling all datasets to the smallest sample size. To correct batch-related cross-sample contamination, repertoire overlap clustering matched CDR3 amino acid sequences but not nucleotide sequences. The public reads were reprocessed in TCRdb via fastp at Q25 and MiXCR, keeping in-frame beta chains. Rows merge per CDR3 protein into single entries with the most common DNA and genes. For this entry, the V and J calls and clone size follow TCRdb and not the study's own pipeline. The sample profile shows under 200,000 distinct CDR3 sequences; over 25% of them were found once. The ten largest account for more than 3% of the sample.

This TCR was sampled from a girl aged 2-17 years with multiple sclerosis. The sequence is built from TRBV9 and TRBJ2-3, with a weak D call of TRBD2 (5 bases match). Input material: blood. The DNA is TGTGCCAGCATCGTTGGAGGAGGCGGAGATACGCAGTATTTT. Its product reads: CASIVGGGGDTQYF.